Listed below are T cell receptor beta chains from one sample, sequenced in a study of blood T cell repertoires in COVID-19. The repertoire was sequenced with immunoSEQ multiplex PCR; TCRdb's copy has only in-frame clones and lacks some. The table shows roughly 80,000 clones, with around 86% occurring only once. Sample: peripheral blood. These receptors all stem from an elderly man with acute or convalescent COVID-19. Both conserved end residues are part of each CDR3. The D gene is left open where the match is weak. Only part of the rows carry a size: once, few, many, or a class if the clone is expanded.

.,TRBV5-6,.,TRBJ2-7,CASSLAGGNEQYF,TGTGCCAGCAGCTTGGCCGGGGGAAACGAGCAGTACTTC
.,TRBV7-3,.,TRBJ2-1,CASSSPGQGYNEQFF,TGTGCCAGCAGCTCCCCGGGACAAGGATACAATGAGCAGTTCTTC
.,TRBV3-1/TRBV3-2,TRBD2,TRBJ2-7,CASSQGTSPFEEQYF,TGTGCCAGCAGCCAAGGGACTAGCCCTTTCGAAGAGCAGTACTTC
.,TRBV6-4,TRBD2,TRBJ2-2,CASSGGASTGELFF,TGTGCCAGCTCGGGAGGGGCTTCGACCGGGGAGCTGTTTTTT
few,TRBV11-2,.,TRBJ2-3,CASSLDLTDTQYF,TGTGCCAGCAGCTTAGATCTAACAGATACGCAGTATTTT
.,TRBV5-1,.,TRBJ2-5,CASKARETQYF,TGCGCCAGCAAAGCCAGGGAGACCCAGTACTTC
.,TRBV28,TRBD2,TRBJ2-2,CASRRLAVNTGELFF,TGTGCCAGCAGACGACTAGCGGTTAACACCGGGGAGCTGTTTTTT
.,TRBV7-9,TRBD2,TRBJ2-5,CASSTRLAGGQETQYF,TGTGCCAGCAGCACCCGACTAGCGGGAGGGCAAGAGACCCAGTACTTC
.,TRBV29-1,.,TRBJ2-7,CSARLDEQYF,TGCAGCGCTCGATTAGACGAGCAGTACTTC
.,TRBV18,.,TRBJ1-6,CASSREDIAYNSPLHF,TGTGCCAGCTCACGAGAGGACATTGCCTATAATTCACCCCTCCACTTT
.,TRBV11-2,TRBD1,TRBJ1-2,CASSLGDRGHGYTF,TGTGCCAGCAGCTTAGGGGACAGGGGGCACGGCTACACCTTC
.,TRBV5-1,TRBD2,TRBJ2-1,CASSLVAGGHNEQFF,TGCGCCAGCAGCTTAGTAGCGGGAGGTCACAATGAGCAGTTCTTC
.,TRBV7-2,TRBD1,TRBJ1-3,CASSLARGQGSAGNTIYF,TGTGCCAGCAGCTTAGCTCGCGGACAGGGTTCGGCCGGAAACACCATATATTTT
.,TRBV7-9,TRBD1,TRBJ2-7,CASSLGRDRGYEQYF,TGTGCCAGCAGCTTAGGAAGGGACAGGGGCTACGAGCAGTACTTC
.,TRBV5-6,.,TRBJ1-6,CASSLSWRGLTPLHF,TGTGCCAGCAGCTTGTCTTGGCGGGGGCTGACACCCCTCCACTTT
.,TRBV5-5,.,TRBJ1-2,CASSSGVINYGYTF,TGTGCCAGCAGTTCAGGGGTTATTAACTATGGCTACACCTTC
.,TRBV6-6,TRBD1,TRBJ2-5,CASSFGTGVNQETQYF,TGTGCCAGCAGTTTCGGGACAGGGGTTAACCAAGAGACCCAGTACTTC
.,TRBV7-3,.,TRBJ2-2,CASSLVGLPTGELFF,TGTGCCAGCAGCTTAGTTGGTCTACCCACCGGGGAGCTGTTTTTT
.,TRBV3-1/TRBV3-2,TRBD1,TRBJ2-7,CASSLQTGWGQYF,TGTGCCAGCAGCCTACAGACAGGGTGGGGGCAGTACTTC
few,TRBV30,.,TRBJ2-1,CAWSRGSGAYNEQFF,TGTGCCTGGAGTCGTGGTAGCGGAGCCTACAATGAGCAGTTCTTC
.,TRBV7-8,TRBD1,TRBJ2-7,CASSPTGTGAYEQYF,TGTGCCAGCAGTCCTACCGGGACAGGAGCTTACGAGCAGTACTTC
.,TRBV30,.,TRBJ1-5,CAWSVPGSNQPQHF,TGTGCCTGGAGTGTACCAGGGAGCAATCAGCCCCAGCATTTT
few,TRBV5-1,TRBD1,TRBJ2-1,CASSVTPGQGGGPGSHEQFF,TGCGCCAGCAGCGTAACCCCGGGACAGGGGGGAGGGCCCGGGTCCCATGAGCAGTTCTTC
.,TRBV2,TRBD1,TRBJ2-5,CASSLQGAGVETQYF,TGTGCCAGCAGTTTACAGGGGGCAGGGGTTGAGACCCAGTACTTC
.,TRBV11-3,.,TRBJ2-7,CASSSHSGAYEQYF,TGTGCCAGCAGCTCCCACTCCGGTGCCTACGAGCAGTACTTC
.,TRBV5-1,.,TRBJ1-2,CASSLAGGAYGYTF,TGCGCCAGCAGCTTGGCCGGGGGGGCCTATGGCTACACCTTC
once,TRBV28,.,TRBJ2-7,CASSLVEGGDEQYF,TGTGCCAGCAGTTTGGTTGAAGGGGGGGACGAGCAGTACTTC
.,TRBV18,TRBD2,TRBJ2-7,CASSKEREASYEQYF,TGTGCCAGCTCAAAGGAGCGGGAGGCATCCTACGAGCAGTACTTC
.,TRBV6-1,.,TRBJ2-7,CASSEYRETSYEQYF,TGTGCCAGCAGCGAGTACAGGGAAACCTCCTACGAGCAGTACTTC
.,TRBV3-1/TRBV3-2,.,TRBJ1-1,CASSQLDRRAFF,TGTGCCAGCAGCCAACTTGACAGGAGAGCTTTCTTT
few,TRBV6-6,TRBD1,TRBJ1-6,CASSYPRQGAKSPLHF,TGTGCCAGCAGTTACCCGAGACAGGGGGCGAAGTCACCCCTCCACTTT
.,TRBV6-4,.,TRBJ1-2,CASSDTGTANYGYTF,TGTGCCAGCAGCGATACCGGGACTGCTAACTATGGCTACACCTTC
.,TRBV19,.,TRBJ1-1,CASSVQGPNTEAFF,TGTGCCAGTAGTGTACAGGGACCGAACACTGAAGCTTTCTTT
once,TRBV7-3,.,TRBJ2-1,CASSLGSPNEQFF,TGTGCCAGCAGCTTAGGTAGCCCCAATGAGCAGTTCTTC
.,TRBV2,.,TRBJ2-2,CASNSPNTGELFF,TGTGCCAGCAACTCCCCGAACACCGGGGAGCTGTTTTTT
.,TRBV3-1/TRBV3-2,.,TRBJ2-3,CASSQGRLRESTDTQYF,TGTGCCAGCAGCCAAGGAAGATTGCGGGAAAGCACAGATACGCAGTATTTT
.,TRBV6-5,.,TRBJ2-7,CASSSQQGNSEQYF,TGTGCCAGCAGTTCGCAACAGGGAAATAGCGAGCAGTACTTC
.,TRBV5-6,.,TRBJ1-6,CASSATEISPLHF,TGTGCCAGCAGCGCCACGGAGATTTCACCCCTCCACTTT